Described below is a single T cell receptor (beta chain) sequence and its context. Here immunoSEQ multiplex PCR was the method, and the copy in TCRdb shows in-frame clones only, minus some. The sample yields about 230,000 clones, 88% seen once. The data were taken from a study of blood T cell repertoires in COVID-19. There are 10 residues in the CDR3. The germline CDR1 and CDR2 sequences are SNHLY and FYNNEI. With 4 bases removed from V and 9 bases from J, the gap between germline ends came to 4 bases. The age range of participants was about 18 to 90 years, with residence in fewer than 25 US areas. Participants had their cohort set by participant-reported clinical history.

The chain couples TRBV2 to TRBJ2-1; D remains ambiguous. Sequenced material: PBMCs or T cells enriched from blood (not recorded which). The receptor comes from a middle-aged woman with acute COVID-19. CDR3 nucleotides: TGTGCCAGCAGTGGCGGTGAGCAGTTCTTC. Its translation: CASSGGEQFF. The full variable domain, with the rest looked up from reference TRBV2 and TRBJ2-1, is EPEVTQTPSHQVTQMGQEVILRCVPISNHLYFYWYRQILGQKVEFLVSFYNNEISEKSEIFDDQFSVERPDGSNFTLKIRSTKLEDSAMYFCASSGGEQFFGPGTRLTVL.